The entry below describes one TCR beta chain. Its target is not known. This entry is derived from a study of T cell repertoires in cytomegalovirus infection. Looking at the study overall: An indication of both CMV infection and matching HLA type came from public TCR beta signatures.

Findings and limits, study-wide: The ex vivo response showed dominance by HLA-C-restricted CMV-specific TCR beta clonotypes.

From the reads, TCRdb called clonotypes with MiXCR, one entry per CDR3 protein. The sample consists of 300,000 to 400,000 distinct CDR3 sequences, less than 20% of them appearing once. Sequenced material: PBMCs. The clonotype originates from a human donor in good health (CMV status not recorded). Some clones in this sample may be carry-over from other donors' samples.

CDR3: CASTPKEGRHRYGYTF. Here the CDR3 DNA reads TGTGCCAGCACCCCGAAGGAAGGACGCCACCGCTATGGCTACACCTTC. The V call is TRBV6-5, the J call TRBJ1-2; unclear D gene. The CDR3 spans 16 residues. The germline V and J ends were trimmed by 7 bases and 4 bases, with 22 bases remaining between them. Germline CDR1 reads MNHEY; CDR2 reads SVGAGI.